This T cell receptor beta chain was identified during a study of blood T cell repertoires in COVID-19. At the level of the study: Samples taken during acute and convalescent COVID-19 were collected in the United States, Italy and Spain. Sources were T cells, B-cell-depleted T cells, or PBMCs; the material itself was cDNA or gDNA.

The repertoire was sequenced with immunoSEQ multiplex PCR; TCRdb's copy has only in-frame clones and lacks some. The data hold approximately 330,000 clones, with roughly 90% observed a single time. V was clipped by 5 bases and J by 0 bases; unmatched bases: 7. CDR1 and CDR2 from the germline V gene are LNHDA and SQIVND (reference sequence). The CDR3 has 16 amino acids. In terms of age and location, participants ranged from about 18 to 89 years and lived in under 30 US areas. Two negative PCRs, clearance, or symptom resolution characterized the recovered Cohort 3 donors. The specimen sequenced was PBMCs or T cells enriched from blood (not recorded which). This receptor was identified in a woman in her 30s who had recovered from COVID-19. This chain uses TRBV19 with TRBJ1-5; 7 nucleotides line up with TRBD1. The CDR3 region has the DNA TGTGCCAGTAGTTTCCGGACAGGACTTAGCAATCAGCCCCAGCATTTT. It codes for CASSFRTGLSNQPQHF.